These 32 T cell receptor beta chains were all obtained from the same sample, sequenced in a study of cytotoxic CD8 clonotypes in ibrutinib-treated CLL. Produced via immunoSEQ multiplex PCR; TCRdb's table is partial and in-frame only. The data hold roughly 300,000 clones, with about 72% observed a single time. Source: PBMCs, taken at disease progression, from a patient treated with ibrutinib. The receptors here all came from a human donor with chronic lymphocytic leukemia.

The chain recombines TRBV28 with TRBJ2-7; D gene uncertain. The CDR3 extends over 13 amino acids. CDR1 and CDR2 (germline): MDHEN, SYDVKM. The V gene lost 5 bases and the J gene lost 3 bases, with 11 bases spanning the gap. The DNA for the CDR3 is TGTGCCAGCAGTCTTCACGCACTCTACGAGCAGTACTTC. Its protein product is CASSLHALYEQYF. Full variable domain (outside the CDR3, taken from reference TRBV28 and TRBJ2-7): DVKVTQSSRYLVKRTGEKVFLECVQDMDHENMFWYRQDPGLGLRLIYFSYDVKMKEKGDIPEGYSVSREKKERFSLILESASTNQTSMYLCASSLHALYEQYFGPGTRLTVT.

V is TRBV7-2 and J is TRBJ2-7, with 8 bases identical to TRBD2. Germline trimming cut 5 bases from V and 7 bases from J; bases unmatched to any gene: 7. Germline CDR1 and CDR2: SGHTA and FQGNSA. The CDR3 sequence is 13 residues long. This CDR3 reads CASSPLAAREQYF. CDR3 nucleotides: TGTGCCAGCAGCCCACTAGCGGCGAGGGAGCAGTACTTC. The full variable domain, with the rest looked up from reference TRBV7-2 and TRBJ2-7, is GAGVSQSPSNKVTEKGKDVELRCDPISGHTALYWYRQSLGQGLEFLIYFQGNSAPDKSGLPSDRFSAERTGGSVSTLTIQRTQQEDSAVYLCASSPLAAREQYFGPGTRLTVT.

This chain uses TRBV5-1 with TRBJ2-3, with 7 positions matching TRBD1. Germline-derived CDR1 and CDR2 are SGHRS and YFSETQ. J was trimmed by 6 bases and V by 0 bases; bases with no gene match: 4. CDR3 length: 14 residues. The chain's CDR3 is CASSLATGVDTQYF. The CDR3 DNA reads as TGCGCCAGCAGCTTGGCAACAGGGGTGGATACGCAGTATTTT.

This rearrangement joins TRBV19 to TRBJ2-7; no definite D call. CDR3 length: 13 amino acids. Germline V CDR1 and CDR2: LNHDA, SQIVND (reference sequence). Trimming stripped 4 bases from V and 1 base from J, with 8 bases between. The CDR3: CASSTTKSYEQYF. CDR3 nucleotides: TGTGCCAGTAGTACTACTAAATCCTACGAGCAGTACTTC.

The chain uses TRBV28 and TRBJ1-5, with TRBD1 matching 8 bases. V shed 1 base and J 3 bases; nucleotides not matched to a gene: 2. This CDR3 comprises 15 residues. Looked up from germline, CDR1 is MDHEN and CDR2 is SYDVKM. CDR3 residues: CASSLSGGINQPQHF. The CDR3 DNA reads TGTGCCAGCAGTTTATCAGGGGGCATCAATCAGCCCCAGCATTTT.

J is TRBJ2-7 and V is TRBV28; a weak D match, TRBD2 (7 bases). V was clipped by 6 bases and J by 7 bases, with 22 bases between them. The CDR3 has 15 residues. Germline V lookup: CDR1 MDHEN, CDR2 SYDVKM. CDR3 coding DNA: TGTGCCAGCAGCTCGAGGGGGGGGACCTTTTGGGAGCAGTACTTC. Protein: CASSSRGGTFWEQYF.

The chain uses TRBV5-1 and TRBJ2-3, with D perhaps matching TRBD1 (5 bases). This CDR3 is built from 13 residues. With 4 bases removed from V and 5 bases from J, the gap between germline ends came to 11 bases. Germline V lookup: CDR1 SGHRS, CDR2 YFSETQ. In DNA form, the CDR3 reads TGCGCCAGCAGCCCAGGGTGGTTAGATACGCAGTATTTT. Encoded protein: CASSPGWLDTQYF.

The chain recombines TRBV21-1 with TRBJ2-7; TRBD1, as called in the table, went unchecked against the DNA. TRBV21-1 is deemed a pseudogene. The CDR3 sequence is 12 residues long. CDR3 coding DNA: TGTGCCAGCAGCAAAGTGCAGGGCGAGCAGTACTTC. Protein: CASSKVQGEQYF.

This clone was counted a single time. This sequence joins TRBV6-5 and TRBJ1-2, with D possibly matching TRBD1 (6 bases). Trimming cost V 5 bases and J 2 bases, with 12 bases left between them. This CDR3 has 14 residues. The germline V gene encodes CDR1 MNHEY and CDR2 SVGAGI. The CDR3: CASSAGGANYGYTF. The CDR3 DNA follows: TGTGCCAGCAGTGCCGGGGGGGCAAACTATGGCTACACCTTC.

The chain carries TRBV7-8 and TRBJ2-3; D uncertain. The CDR3 has 21 residues. The V and J ends lost 1 base and 2 bases respectively, with 28 bases between them. Germline CDR1 is SGHVS and CDR2 is FQNEAQ. The chain's CDR3 is CASSLDRYMWGPTLLTDTQYF. The CDR3 DNA reads TGTGCCAGCAGCTTAGATCGGTATATGTGGGGTCCTACGCTCCTCACAGATACGCAGTATTTT.

This chain connects TRBV7-2 to TRBJ1-3, with D tentatively TRBD1 (6 bases). The CDR3 contains 15 residues. Trimming pared 4 bases from V and 3 bases from J, leaving 13 bases between. Germline CDR1 and CDR2: SGHTA and FQGNSA. CDR3 residues: CASSSAGGIGNTIYF. DNA of the CDR3: TGTGCCAGCAGCTCGGCGGGGGGCATTGGAAACACCATATATTTT.

This clone was detected only once. The chain couples TRBV5-1 to TRBJ2-3; tentative D call: TRBD1 (6 bases). From germline, CDR1 is SGHRS and CDR2 YFSETQ. The CDR3 has 14 residues. V gave up 5 bases and J gave up 2 bases, with 12 bases separating them. The CDR3, as DNA: TGCGCCAGCAGTTTTAGACAGGTCACAGATACGCAGTATTTT. Its translation is CASSFRQVTDTQYF.

This clone was detected many times. Other DNA sequences from this sample encode an identical CDR3 as well. This chain joins TRBV29-1 and TRBJ1-5, with D perhaps matching TRBD1 (5 bases). CDR3 length: 13 amino acids. The germline CDR1 and CDR2 sequences are SQVTM and ANQGSEA. Trimming took off 2 bases at V and 4 bases at J, with 9 bases between the two ends. CDR3 nucleotide sequence: TGCAGCGTTGAATTGGGGGTAAATCAGCCCCAGCATTTT. Protein: CSVELGVNQPQHF.

The V and J genes are TRBV27 and TRBJ2-7; D is unresolved. The CDR3 is 13 residues long. Germline CDR1 MNHEY, CDR2 SMNVEV (reference sequence). V lost 0 bases, J lost 7 bases, and 10 bases lay in between. The CDR3 sequence: CASSLSSNGEQYF. The CDR3 region has the DNA TGTGCCAGCAGTTTATCCTCAAATGGAGAGCAGTACTTC.

The chain combines TRBV27 with TRBJ2-7, with TRBD1 matching over 11 bases. Germline V gives CDR1 MNHEY, CDR2 SMNVEV (reference sequence). With 4 bases clipped from V and 1 base from J, the junction kept 9 bases outside the gene matches. This CDR3 is built from 17 residues. CDR3 region: CASSSIGGTGGSYEQYF. The CDR3 DNA is TGTGCCAGCAGTTCCATAGGGGGGACAGGGGGTTCCTACGAGCAGTACTTC.

The V gene is TRBV6-1, the J gene TRBJ2-7, with 7 bases identical to TRBD1. CDR1 and CDR2 (germline): MNHNS, SASEGT. The CDR3 sequence is 13 residues long. Losses at the gene ends were 8 bases for V and 2 bases for J; bases not matched to a gene: 6. The CDR3 sequence: CASERTGAYEQYF. The CDR3, as DNA: TGTGCCAGCGAAAGGACAGGAGCCTACGAGCAGTACTTC.

The chain links TRBV4-1 to TRBJ1-1; D is unclear. Trimming cost V 4 bases and J 0 bases, with 9 bases left between them. Germline CDR1 MGHRA, CDR2 YSYEKL. The CDR3 length is 14 residues. CDR3 sequence reads: CASSPGRLNTEAFF. CDR3 bases: TGCGCCAGCAGCCCCGGCAGACTGAACACTGAAGCTTTCTTT.

The CDR3 DNA sequence: TGTGCCAGCAGCTTGGGTGTGCGGAATTCACCCCTCCACTTT. Its translation is CASSLGVRNSPLHF. The genes are TRBV5-6 and TRBJ1-6, with D unresolved. Deletions cut 0 bases from V and 7 bases from J, with 8 bases between. This CDR3 spans 14 amino acids. In germline, CDR1 is SGHDT, CDR2 YYEEEE. The full variable domain, in which reference TRBV5-6 and TRBJ1-6 provide the parts outside the CDR3, is DAGVTQSPTHLIKTRGQQVTLRCSPKSGHDTVSWYQQALGQGPQFIFQYYEEEERQRGNFPDRFSGHQFPNYSSELNVNALLLGDSALYLCASSLGVRNSPLHFGNGTRLTVT.

The chain links TRBV6-6 to TRBJ2-1; D remains unclear. The CDR3 totals 15 residues. Germline loops: CDR1 MNHNY, CDR2 SVGAGI (reference sequence). Trimming removed 1 base from V and 0 bases from J, with 7 bases in between. DNA of the CDR3: TGTGCCAGCAGTTACTTGGCGAGCTCCTACAATGAGCAGTTCTTC. Its protein product is CASSYLASSYNEQFF.

The chain joins TRBV5-1 to TRBJ2-3; 7 bases match TRBD2. Germline V gives CDR1 SGHRS, CDR2 YFSETQ. The CDR3 is 14 amino acids. J lost 5 bases, V lost 1 base, and 4 bases had no gene match. The CDR3 sequence is CASSLLPGGDTQYF. The CDR3, as DNA: TGCGCCAGCAGCTTGTTGCCGGGGGGAGATACGCAGTATTTT.

In its sample, this clone was seen many times. V is TRBV4-1 and J is TRBJ2-7; 8 bases agree with TRBD1. The trim removed 0 bases at V and 0 bases at J, leaving 4 bases unmatched. Germline values: CDR1 MGHRA, CDR2 YSYEKL. The CDR3 spans 16 residues. The CDR3 DNA reads TGCGCCAGCAGCCAAGATATAGGGACAGGCTCCTACGAGCAGTACTTC. Protein product: CASSQDIGTGSYEQYF.

This chain links TRBV9 with TRBJ2-5; 8 bases are a match to TRBD1. Germline loops: CDR1 SGDLS, CDR2 YYNGEE. V was clipped by 3 bases and J by 5 bases; unmatched bases: 6. CDR3 size: 14 residues. CDR3 sequence: CASSAGGARETQYF. DNA of the CDR3: TGTGCCAGCAGCGCAGGGGGCGCGAGGGAGACCCAGTACTTC.

The chain links TRBV4-1 to TRBJ2-1, with 7 bases aligning to TRBD1. The CDR3 extends over 15 amino acids. Germline lookup yields CDR1 MGHRA and CDR2 YSYEKL. The V gene end was trimmed by 1 base and the J gene end by 4 bases; junction bases not matched to a gene: 4. CDR3 nucleotides: TGCGCCAGCAGCCAAGCCCTGGGACAGTACAATGAGCAGTTCTTC. Its translation is CASSQALGQYNEQFF.

The gene calls are TRBV29-1 and TRBJ2-1; TRBD1 aligns across 12 bases. V gave up 8 bases and J gave up 8 bases; unmatched junction bases: 7. Germline V gives CDR1 SQVTM, CDR2 ANQGSEA. The CDR3 runs to 13 residues. This CDR3 reads CSSGTGGHYEQFF. The CDR3 DNA reads as TGCAGCTCCGGGACAGGGGGCCATTATGAGCAGTTCTTC.

The rearrangement joins TRBV4-1 to TRBJ2-1; D is uncertain. V gave up 4 bases and J gave up 2 bases, with 6 bases separating them. The CDR3 is made up of 13 amino acids. CDR1 and CDR2 from the germline V gene are MGHRA and YSYEKL. CDR3 in amino acids: CASSPPTYNEQFF. The CDR3 DNA reads TGCGCCAGCAGCCCACCCACCTACAATGAGCAGTTCTTC.

The rearrangement links TRBV4-1 to TRBJ1-5; D is ambiguous. This CDR3 contains 17 residues. CDR1 is MGHRA and CDR2 is YSYEKL in the germline V gene. Trimming took 3 bases from V and 4 from J, leaving 19 bases between them. DNA of the CDR3: TGCGCCAGCAGCCATGTGCCGCGTGGGCGCCAGAATCAGCCCCAGCATTTT. Translating gives CASSHVPRGRQNQPQHF.

The CDR3 coding sequence is TGTGCCAGCAGCGGAAACCTGGCAGATACGCAGTATTTT. Protein sequence: CASSGNLADTQYF. The chain links TRBV7-8 to TRBJ2-3, with D hard to call. In germline, CDR1 is SGHVS, CDR2 FQNEAQ. Trimming stripped 5 bases from V and 4 bases from J, with 10 bases between. The CDR3 extends over 13 amino acids.

The chain has TRBV19 and TRBJ1-2, with TRBD1 matching over 9 bases. This CDR3 region has 15 residues. The germline gives CDR1 LNHDA, CDR2 SQIVND (reference sequence). Trimming took 5 bases from V and 2 from J; bases not matched to a gene: 6. The CDR3 spells CASSVTGGLNYGYTF. CDR3 nucleotide sequence: TGTGCCAGTAGTGTCACAGGGGGCCTAAACTATGGCTACACCTTC.

The J gene is TRBJ1-3, the V gene TRBV28; D gene unclear. The CDR3 runs 12 residues. V dropped 10 bases and J dropped 4 bases, with 11 bases sitting between them. Germline lookup yields CDR1 MDHEN and CDR2 SYDVKM. In DNA, the CDR3 is TGTGCCACCCACCCCGCCGGAAACACCATATATTTT. Its translation is CATHPAGNTIYF.

V and J are TRBV5-4 and TRBJ2-5; 9 bases are shared with TRBD2. This CDR3 has 14 residues. V lost 6 bases, J lost 1 base, and 4 bases stayed unmatched. The V gene's germline CDR1 is SGHNT and CDR2 YYREEE (reference sequence). CDR3 amino acids: CASTPAGGQETQYF. The CDR3 nucleotides read TGTGCCAGCACCCCAGCGGGGGGCCAAGAGACCCAGTACTTC. Variable domain in full (rest from reference TRBV5-4 and TRBJ2-5): ETGVTQSPTHLIKTRGQQVTLRCSSQSGHNTVSWYQQALGQGPQFIFQYYREEENGRGNFPPRFSGLQFPNYSSELNVNALELDDSALYLCASTPAGGQETQYFGPGTRLLVL.

This chain joins TRBV23-1 and TRBJ2-1, with 9 bases aligning to TRBD1. TRBV23-1 is recorded as an ORF, its role being uncertain. The V gene end was trimmed by 0 bases and the J gene end by 8 bases; junction bases not matched to a gene: 2. There are 14 residues in the CDR3. CDR3 residues: CASSQSGQGDEQFF. Written as DNA, the CDR3 is TGCGCCAGCAGTCAATCGGGACAGGGTGATGAGCAGTTCTTC.

This chain uses TRBV15 with TRBJ1-5; D is perhaps TRBD1 (5 bases). This CDR3 region has 14 residues. The germline V gene encodes CDR1 LNHNV and CDR2 YYDKDF (reference sequence). Trimming removed 0 bases at V and 8 bases at J, with 11 bases between. This CDR3 is CATSREITGKPQHF. For the CDR3, the DNA is TGTGCCACCAGCAGAGAAATAACAGGTAAGCCCCAGCATTTT.